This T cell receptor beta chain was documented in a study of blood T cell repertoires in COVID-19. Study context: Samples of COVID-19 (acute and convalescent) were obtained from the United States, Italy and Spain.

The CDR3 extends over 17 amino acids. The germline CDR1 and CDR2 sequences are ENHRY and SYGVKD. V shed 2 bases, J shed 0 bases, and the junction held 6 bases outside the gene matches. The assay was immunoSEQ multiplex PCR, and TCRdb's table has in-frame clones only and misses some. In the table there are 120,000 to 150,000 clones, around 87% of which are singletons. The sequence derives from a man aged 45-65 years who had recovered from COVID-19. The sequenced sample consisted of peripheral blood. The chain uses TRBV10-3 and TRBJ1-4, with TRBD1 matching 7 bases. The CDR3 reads CAISERQGPTTNEKLFF. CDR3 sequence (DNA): TGTGCCATCAGTGAGAGACAGGGCCCGACAACTAATGAAAAACTGTTTTTT.